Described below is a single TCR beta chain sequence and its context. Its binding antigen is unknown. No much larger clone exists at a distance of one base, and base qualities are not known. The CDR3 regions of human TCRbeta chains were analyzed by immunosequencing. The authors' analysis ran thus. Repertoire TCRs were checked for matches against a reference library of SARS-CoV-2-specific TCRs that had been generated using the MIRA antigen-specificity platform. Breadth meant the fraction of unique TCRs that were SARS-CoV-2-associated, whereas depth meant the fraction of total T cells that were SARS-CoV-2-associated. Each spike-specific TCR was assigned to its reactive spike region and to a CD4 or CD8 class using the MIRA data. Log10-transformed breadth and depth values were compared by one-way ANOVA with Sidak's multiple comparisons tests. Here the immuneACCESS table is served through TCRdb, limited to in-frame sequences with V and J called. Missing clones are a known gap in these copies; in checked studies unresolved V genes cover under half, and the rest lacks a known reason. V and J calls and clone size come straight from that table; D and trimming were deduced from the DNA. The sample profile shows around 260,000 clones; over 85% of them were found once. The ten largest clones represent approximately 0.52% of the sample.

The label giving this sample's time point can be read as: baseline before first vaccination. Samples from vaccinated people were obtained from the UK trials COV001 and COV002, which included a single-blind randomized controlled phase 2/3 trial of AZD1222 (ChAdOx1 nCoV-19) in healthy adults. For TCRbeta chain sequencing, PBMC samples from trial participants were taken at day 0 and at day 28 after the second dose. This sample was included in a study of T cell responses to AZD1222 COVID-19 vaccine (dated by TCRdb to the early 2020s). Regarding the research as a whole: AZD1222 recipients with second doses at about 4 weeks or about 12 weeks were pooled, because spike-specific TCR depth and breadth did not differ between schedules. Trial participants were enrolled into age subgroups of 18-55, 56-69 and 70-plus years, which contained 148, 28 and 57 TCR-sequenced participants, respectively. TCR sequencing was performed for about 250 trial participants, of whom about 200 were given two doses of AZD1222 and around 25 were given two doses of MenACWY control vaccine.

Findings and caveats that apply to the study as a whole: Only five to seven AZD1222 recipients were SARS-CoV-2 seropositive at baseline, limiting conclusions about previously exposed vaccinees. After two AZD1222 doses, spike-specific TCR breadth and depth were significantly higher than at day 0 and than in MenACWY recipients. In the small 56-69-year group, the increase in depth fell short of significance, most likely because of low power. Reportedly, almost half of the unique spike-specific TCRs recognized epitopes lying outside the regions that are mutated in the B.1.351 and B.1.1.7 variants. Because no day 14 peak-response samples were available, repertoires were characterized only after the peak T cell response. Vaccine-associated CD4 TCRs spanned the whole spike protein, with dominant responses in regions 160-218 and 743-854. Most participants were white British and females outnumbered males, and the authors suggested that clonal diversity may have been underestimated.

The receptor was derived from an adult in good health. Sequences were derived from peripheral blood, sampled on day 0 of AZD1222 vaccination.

The DNA sequence is as follows: TGTGCCAGCAGTTTCAACAGACCCCTTGAGCAGTTCTTC. Its coded protein is CASSFNRPLEQFF. The rearranged segments are TRBV27 and TRBJ2-1; the D gene cannot be resolved reliably. V and J are truncated by 3 bases and 9 bases respectively, leaving an intervening sequence of 12 bases. CDR1 MNHEY and CDR2 SMNVEV were looked up in the germline V gene (reference sequence). The CDR3 sequence holds 13 residues, the cysteine and phenylalanine included. Only CDR3 DNA remains: 39 bases, in frame from the first base.